Included here is one TCR beta chain sequence, with context. Its antigen remains unidentified. Base qualities are missing; no much larger clone stands one base away. Healthy HIV-negative adults with no recently reported acute infections or vaccinations were included as donors. Only Caucasian adults living in Nashville, Tennessee, USA were represented among the donors. CD4+ T cells were enriched by magnetic negative selection; naive cells were then positively selected on CD45RA, and the negative fraction formed the memory subset. Blood was obtained by leukapheresis, after which PBMCs were separated by Ficoll-Histopaque density gradient centrifugation and cryopreserved in liquid nitrogen vapor phase. Analytical flow cytometry was used to check the purity and quantity of every magnetically sorted T cell population. Genomic DNA was isolated from each sorted fraction and quantified by UV absorbance on a Nanodrop 2000c.

Using the deep immunoSEQ assay, TCR CDR3 regions were amplified from genomic DNA by multiplex PCR. For each cell subset, the extracted genomic DNA was distributed evenly across all wells of several immunoSEQ 96-well plates, and each plate served as one replicate. Each replicate PCR for sorted subsets received about 0.2 ug genomic DNA, equal to 30,000 or so T cell genomes. Purified libraries were quantified with a Qubit 3.0 fluorometer, sized on a Bioanalyzer 2100, and re-quantified with the KAPA Library Quantification kit. Each immunoSEQ 96-well plate was sequenced on its own single-read 150-cycle Illumina NextSeq 550 flow cell. Turning to the authors' computational methods: Because the immunoSEQ output held only junctional sequences and lacked quality scores, the filtering could not match the filtering applied to full-length reads. To assign V/J genes and CDR3, sequences were annotated using PyIR, a Python wrapper for IgBLAST v1.9, with IMGT germline references. Reads were filtered out if the reads had weak V/J assignments (E-value above 1e-6), no CDR3, stop codons, out-of-frame junctions, or ambiguous translated residues. A V3J clonotype was defined by an identical inferred V gene, J gene, and CDR3 amino acid sequence. Percentage overlap between repertoires was calculated by dividing the number of shared unique clonotypes by the size of the smaller repertoire. Three approaches were used to assess repertoire richness: RTK rarefaction, the Chao1 estimator, and Recon v2.1 estimates of unobserved clonotypes. Generation probabilities for all TCRbeta clonotypes obtained by the gDNA method from a few donors were computed using OLGA. This is the immuneACCESS table as TCRdb keeps it, with only in-frame sequences that have V and J called. A part of the clones is gone; compared with another copy, unresolved V genes explain less than half, and the rest is unexplained. The V and J calls and clone size come from that table; D and trimming were worked out from the DNA. This sample gives more than 500,000 clones in total; more than 95% of them show up just once. Clones ranked in the top ten supply under 0.065% of the sample.

The data derive from a study of shared clonotypes between healthy human individuals (dated by TCRdb to 2018 to 2020). Notes on the research overall: The cohort included a few men and a couple of women between 18 and 49 years of age. For each donor, CD4 naive and CD4 memory were each given three plates, CD8 naive was given two plates, and CD8 memory was given one plate. The study deeply sequenced blood TCR repertoires of about five healthy adults to estimate repertoire size and the extent of clonotype sharing between individuals. Different laboratories and diverse techniques were used to prepare libraries and sequence TCR repertoires, to increase sequencing depth and limit assay-specific biases. Each donor's leukapheresis produced roughly between about 0.9 and 9.5 billion PBMCs.

V is reduced by 4 bases and J by 0 bases, leaving a spacing of 13 bases between them. Counted from cysteine to phenylalanine, this CDR3 has 16 amino acids. Only the CDR3 portion is preserved as DNA: 48 bases, with reading frame beginning at the first base. The germline V gene encodes CDR1 MGHRA and CDR2 YSYEKL. What the work shows at the level of the full study, not this receptor alone: Even with the large sequencing depth, rarefaction of the sorted-subset datasets indicated that sequencing was incomplete. Compared with non-shared clonotypes, the clonotypes found in all four sorted-subset donors had higher generation probabilities. Across several donors, about 5.2% of naive CD4, approximately 3.6% of naive CD8, about 2.3% of memory CD4, and approximately 0.4% of memory CD8 clonotypes were shared. Larger estimated clonotype richness was generally found for naive subsets than for memory subsets. Pairwise subsampling indicated that sequencing depth was expected to affect the degree of clonotype sharing among donors. The genetic and exposure-history diversity represented was limited by the small number of donors. Sampling was limited to blood, and TCR repertoires in tissue likely differ from TCR repertoires in blood.

Recombination linked TRBV4-1 to TRBJ1-3, and TRBD1 may be the D gene, going by 6 matching bases. Sample: naive CD4+ T cells sorted from blood. This sample's cell subset or site label indicates: CD45RA+ positively selected. The receptor was derived from a young woman in good health. At the DNA level, the sequence is TGCGCCAGCAGCCCCGCGGACAGTTACTCTGGAAACACCATATATTTT. This translates into CASSPADSYSGNTIYF.